This TCR beta chain came from a study of T cell changes during pregnancy in multiple sclerosis. The repertoire was sequenced with immunoSEQ multiplex PCR; TCRdb's copy has only in-frame clones and lacks some. Seen here are about 100,000 clones, 92% observed once, and the top ten hold around 2.1%. CDR1 and CDR2 from the germline V gene are MDHEN and SYDVKM. V lost 6 bases, J lost 8 bases, and 19 bases lay in between. This CDR3 region has 14 residues. The material was peripheral blood, obtained after pregnancy. The V and J genes are TRBV28 and TRBJ1-2; D is possibly TRBD1 (5 bases). The origin of this receptor is a female donor with multiple sclerosis, enrolled in a pregnancy study. The CDR3 loop reads CASSPPGGAEGYTF. The CDR3 DNA is TGTGCCAGCAGCCCTCCGGGAGGGGCAGAGGGCTACACCTTC.